The clone carrying this T cell receptor beta chain was detected only once. As yet, its antigen is unknown. This specimen belongs to a study of T cell repertoires in cytomegalovirus infection. Study-wide background: It was the public TCR beta signatures that indicated both CMV infection and matching HLA type.

V lost 5 bases and J lost 0, with 11 bases in between. The CDR3 covers 14 residues. Per the germline V gene, CDR1 is DFQATT and CDR2 is SNEGSKA (reference sequence). TCRdb reprocessed the reads via MiXCR and lists one record per CDR3 protein. The table shows about 890,000 distinct CDR3 sequences, with roughly 30% occurring only once. Study-level points and caveats: It was HLA-C-restricted CMV-specific TCR beta clonotypes that dominated the response ex vivo.

J is TRBJ1-5 and V is TRBV20-1; D not resolved. The sample was cultured CD8+ T cells from PBMCs, taken from culture after CMV antigen stimulation. This TCR was sampled from a human donor in good health (CMV status not recorded). Some clones in this sample may be carry-over from other donors' samples. This chain's CDR3 is CSAAHRHSNQPQHF. CDR3 in DNA: TGCAGTGCTGCGCACAGACATAGCAATCAGCCCCAGCATTTT.